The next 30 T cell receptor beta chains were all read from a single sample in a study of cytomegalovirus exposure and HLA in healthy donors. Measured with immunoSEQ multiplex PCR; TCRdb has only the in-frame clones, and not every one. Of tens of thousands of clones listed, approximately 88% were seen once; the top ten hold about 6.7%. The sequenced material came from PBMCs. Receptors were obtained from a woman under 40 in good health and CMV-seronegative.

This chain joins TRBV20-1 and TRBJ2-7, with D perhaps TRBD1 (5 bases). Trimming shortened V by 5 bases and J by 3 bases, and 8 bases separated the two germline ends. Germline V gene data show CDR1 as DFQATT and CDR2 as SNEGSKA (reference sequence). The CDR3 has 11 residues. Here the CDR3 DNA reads TGCAGTGCTCCCCAGGGCTACGAGCAGTACTTC. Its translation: CSAPQGYEQYF.

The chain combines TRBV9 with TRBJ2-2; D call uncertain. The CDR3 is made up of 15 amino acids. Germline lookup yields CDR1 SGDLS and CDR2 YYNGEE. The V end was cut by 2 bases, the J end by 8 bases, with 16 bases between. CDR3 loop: CASSVQAIDGGELFF. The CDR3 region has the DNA TGTGCCAGCAGCGTTCAGGCTATTGATGGGGGGGAGCTGTTTTTT.

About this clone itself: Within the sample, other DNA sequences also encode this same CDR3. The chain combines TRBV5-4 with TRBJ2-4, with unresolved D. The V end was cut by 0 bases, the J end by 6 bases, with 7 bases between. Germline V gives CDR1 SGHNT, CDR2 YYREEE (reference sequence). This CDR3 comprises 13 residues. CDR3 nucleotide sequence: TGTGCCAGCAGCTTGGAATCGGGAAACATTCAGTACTTC. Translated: CASSLESGNIQYF. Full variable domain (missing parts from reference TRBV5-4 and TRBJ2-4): ETGVTQSPTHLIKTRGQQVTLRCSSQSGHNTVSWYQQALGQGPQFIFQYYREEENGRGNFPPRFSGLQFPNYSSELNVNALELDDSALYLCASSLESGNIQYFGAGTRLSVL.

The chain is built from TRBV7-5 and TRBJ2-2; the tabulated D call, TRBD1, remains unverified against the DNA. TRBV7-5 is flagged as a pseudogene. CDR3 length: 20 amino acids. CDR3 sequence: CARSFCRTGRRATNTGELFF. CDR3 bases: TGTGCCAGAAGCTTCTGCCGGACAGGGCGTAGGGCGACGAACACCGGGGAGCTGTTTTTT.

The CDR3 sequence: CASSAGTGAEFF. The CDR3 DNA is TGTGCCAGCAGTGCGGGGACAGGGGCGGAGTTCTTC. The chain employs TRBV25-1 and TRBJ2-1; 10 bases are shared with TRBD1. Trimming took 4 bases from V and 14 from J; bases not matched to a gene: 5. Germline V lookup: CDR1 MGHDK, CDR2 SYGVNS. This CDR3 comprises 12 residues.

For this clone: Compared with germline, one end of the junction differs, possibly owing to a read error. The CDR3: CASGGESIEETQYF. The CDR3 DNA reads as TGCGCCAGCGGGGGGGAGTCCATAGAGGAGACCCAGTACTTC. The rearrangement links TRBV11-3 to TRBJ2-5, with 10 bases lining up with TRBD2. Per the germline V gene, CDR1 is SGHNT and CDR2 is YENEEA. The CDR3 has 14 amino acids. Looking up the rest from reference TRBV11-3 and TRBJ2-5 gives the full variable domain: EAGVVQSPRYKIIEKKQPVAFWCNPISGHNTLYWYLQNLGQGPELLIRYENEEAVDDSQLPKDRFSAERLKGVDSTLKIQPAELGDSAVYLCASGGESIEETQYFGPGTRLLVL.

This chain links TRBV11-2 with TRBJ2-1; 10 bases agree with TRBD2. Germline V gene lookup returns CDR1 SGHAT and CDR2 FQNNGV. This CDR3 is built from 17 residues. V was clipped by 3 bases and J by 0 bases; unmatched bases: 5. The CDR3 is CASSLTSGPHSYNEQFF. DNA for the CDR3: TGTGCCAGCAGCTTGACTAGCGGGCCCCACTCCTACAATGAGCAGTTCTTC.

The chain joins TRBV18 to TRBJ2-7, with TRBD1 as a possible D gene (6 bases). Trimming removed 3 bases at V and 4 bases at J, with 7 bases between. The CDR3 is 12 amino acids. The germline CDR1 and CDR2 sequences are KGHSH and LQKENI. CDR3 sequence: CASSPRGYEQYF. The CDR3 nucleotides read TGTGCCAGCTCACCTAGGGGGTACGAGCAGTACTTC.

The CDR3 spells CASSVGGQGRDNEQFF. CDR3 nucleotide sequence: TGTGCCAGCAGCGTAGGGGGACAGGGAAGGGACAATGAGCAGTTCTTC. The chain uses TRBV9 and TRBJ2-1, with 9 positions matching TRBD1. Germline V gene data show CDR1 as SGDLS and CDR2 as YYNGEE. After removal of 0 bases from V and 5 bases from J, the junction contained 6 bases not matched to a gene. The CDR3 contains 16 residues.

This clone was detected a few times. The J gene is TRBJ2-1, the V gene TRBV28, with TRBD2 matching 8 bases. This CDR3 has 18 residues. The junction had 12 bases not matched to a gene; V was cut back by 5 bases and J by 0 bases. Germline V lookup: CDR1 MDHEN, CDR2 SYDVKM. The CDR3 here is CASSPPGGSDSSYNEQFF. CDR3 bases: TGTGCCAGCAGTCCCCCGGGGGGGAGCGATAGCTCCTACAATGAGCAGTTCTTC.

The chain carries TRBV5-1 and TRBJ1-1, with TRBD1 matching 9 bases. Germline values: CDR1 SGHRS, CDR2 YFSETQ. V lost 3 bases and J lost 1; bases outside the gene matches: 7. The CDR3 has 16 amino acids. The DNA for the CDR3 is TGCGCCAGCAGCTCCGGACAGGGGATTAAGAACACTGAAGCTTTCTTT. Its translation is CASSSGQGIKNTEAFF.

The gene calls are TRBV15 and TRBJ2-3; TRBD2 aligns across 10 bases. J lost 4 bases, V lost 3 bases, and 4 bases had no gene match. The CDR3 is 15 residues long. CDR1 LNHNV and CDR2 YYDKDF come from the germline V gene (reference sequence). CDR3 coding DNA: TGTGCCACCAGCAGGCAGCGGGAGGGCGCAGATACGCAGTATTTT. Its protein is CATSRQREGADTQYF.

The CDR3 DNA reads as TGTGCCAGCAGCTTAGGGCTAGCGCGTAACTCCTACGAGCAGTACTTC. It yields the protein CASSLGLARNSYEQYF. V gene TRBV7-9 combines with J gene TRBJ2-7; a weak D match, TRBD2 (6 bases). CDR3 length equals 16 residues. Germline-derived CDR1 and CDR2 are SEHNR and FQNEAQ (reference sequence). Trimming cost V 1 base and J 0 bases, with 13 bases left between them.

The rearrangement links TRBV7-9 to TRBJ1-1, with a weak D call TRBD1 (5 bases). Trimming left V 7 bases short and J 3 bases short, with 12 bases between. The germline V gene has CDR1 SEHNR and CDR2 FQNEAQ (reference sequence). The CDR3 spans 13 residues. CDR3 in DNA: TGTGCCAGCATACGACAGATAGACACTGAAGCTTTCTTT. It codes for CASIRQIDTEAFF.

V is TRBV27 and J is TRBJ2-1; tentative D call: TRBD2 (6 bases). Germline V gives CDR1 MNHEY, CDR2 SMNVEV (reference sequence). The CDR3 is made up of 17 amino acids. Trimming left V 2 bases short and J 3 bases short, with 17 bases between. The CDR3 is CASSLPYRDSVYNEQFF. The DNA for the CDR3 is TGTGCCAGCAGTTTACCCTATCGGGACTCGGTCTACAATGAGCAGTTCTTC.

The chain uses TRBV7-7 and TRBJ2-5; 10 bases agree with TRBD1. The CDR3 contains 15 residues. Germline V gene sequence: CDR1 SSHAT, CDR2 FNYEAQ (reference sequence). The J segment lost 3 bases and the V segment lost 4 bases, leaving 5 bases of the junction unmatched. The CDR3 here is CASSSLGTGEETQYF. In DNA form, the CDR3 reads TGTGCCAGCAGCTCCCTGGGGACAGGGGAAGAGACCCAGTACTTC.

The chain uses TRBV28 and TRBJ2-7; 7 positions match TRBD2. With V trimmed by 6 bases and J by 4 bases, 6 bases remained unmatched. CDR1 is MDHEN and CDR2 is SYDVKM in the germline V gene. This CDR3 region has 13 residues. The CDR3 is CASRPGTNYEQYF. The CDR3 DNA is TGTGCCAGCAGACCCGGGACTAATTACGAGCAGTACTTC.

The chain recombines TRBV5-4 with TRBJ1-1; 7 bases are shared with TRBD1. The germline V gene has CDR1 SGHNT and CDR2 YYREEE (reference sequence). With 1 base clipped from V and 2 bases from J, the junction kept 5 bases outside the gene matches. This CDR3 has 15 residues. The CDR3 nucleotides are TGTGCCAGCAGCTTGTGGCAGGGGGGAAACACTGAAGCTTTCTTT. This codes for CASSLWQGGNTEAFF.

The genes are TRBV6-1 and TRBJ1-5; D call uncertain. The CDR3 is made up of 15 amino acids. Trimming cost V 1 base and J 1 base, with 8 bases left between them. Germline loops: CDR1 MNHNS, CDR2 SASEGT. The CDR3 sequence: CASSEGGSSNQPQHF. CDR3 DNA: TGTGCCAGCAGTGAAGGCGGATCGAGCAATCAGCCCCAGCATTTT.

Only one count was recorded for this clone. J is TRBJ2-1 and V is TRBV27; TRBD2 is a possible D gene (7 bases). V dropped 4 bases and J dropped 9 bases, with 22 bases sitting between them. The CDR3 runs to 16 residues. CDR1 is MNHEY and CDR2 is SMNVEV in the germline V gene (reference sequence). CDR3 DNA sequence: TGTGCCAGCAGTTCTCCAAGGGGGGGATCCCGCAGTGAGCAGTTCTTC. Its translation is CASSSPRGGSRSEQFF.

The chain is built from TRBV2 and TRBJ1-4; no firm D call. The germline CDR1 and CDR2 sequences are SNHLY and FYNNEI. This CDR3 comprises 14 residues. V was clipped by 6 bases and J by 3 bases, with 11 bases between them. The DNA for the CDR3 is TGTGCCAGCAGGTTTTCGGGTCCTAATGAAAAACTGTTTTTT. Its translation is CASRFSGPNEKLFF.

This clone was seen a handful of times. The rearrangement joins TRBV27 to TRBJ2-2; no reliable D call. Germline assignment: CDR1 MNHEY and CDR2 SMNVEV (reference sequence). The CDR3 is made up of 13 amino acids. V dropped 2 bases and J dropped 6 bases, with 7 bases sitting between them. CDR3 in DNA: TGTGCCAGCAGTTTAAGTGTAGCCGGGGAGCTGTTTTTT. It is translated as CASSLSVAGELFF.

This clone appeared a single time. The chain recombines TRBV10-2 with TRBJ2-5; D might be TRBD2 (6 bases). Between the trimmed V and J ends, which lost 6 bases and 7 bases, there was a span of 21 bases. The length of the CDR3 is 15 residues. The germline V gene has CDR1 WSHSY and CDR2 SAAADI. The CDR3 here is CASSVFQDLGGTQYF. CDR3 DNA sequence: TGCGCCAGCAGCGTCTTCCAAGACCTCGGGGGGACCCAGTACTTC.

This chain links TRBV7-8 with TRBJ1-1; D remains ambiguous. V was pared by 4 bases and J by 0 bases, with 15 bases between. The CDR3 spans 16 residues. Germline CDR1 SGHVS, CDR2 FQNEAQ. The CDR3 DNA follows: TGTGCCAGCAGCTCGAAACCATTAACAGTGAACACTGAAGCTTTCTTT. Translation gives CASSSKPLTVNTEAFF. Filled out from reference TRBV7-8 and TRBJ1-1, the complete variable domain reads GAGVSQSPRYKVAKRGQDVALRCDPISGHVSLFWYQQALGQGPEFLTYFQNEAQLDKSGLPSDRFFAERPEGSVSTLKIQRTQQEDSAVYLCASSSKPLTVNTEAFFGQGTRLTVV.

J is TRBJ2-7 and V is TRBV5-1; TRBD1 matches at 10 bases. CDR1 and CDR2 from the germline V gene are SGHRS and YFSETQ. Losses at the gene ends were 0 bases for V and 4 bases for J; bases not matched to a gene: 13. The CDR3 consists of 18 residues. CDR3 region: CASSLAPGTGERIYEQYF. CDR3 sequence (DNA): TGCGCCAGCAGCTTGGCCCCGGGGACAGGGGAGCGGATTTACGAGCAGTACTTC.

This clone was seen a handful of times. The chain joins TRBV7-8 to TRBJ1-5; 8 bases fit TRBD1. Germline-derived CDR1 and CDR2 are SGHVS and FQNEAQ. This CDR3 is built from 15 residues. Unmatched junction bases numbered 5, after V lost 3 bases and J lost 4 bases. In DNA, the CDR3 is TGTGCCAGCAGCTTTGCAGGGGGCGCAAATCAGCCCCAGCATTTT. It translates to CASSFAGGANQPQHF.

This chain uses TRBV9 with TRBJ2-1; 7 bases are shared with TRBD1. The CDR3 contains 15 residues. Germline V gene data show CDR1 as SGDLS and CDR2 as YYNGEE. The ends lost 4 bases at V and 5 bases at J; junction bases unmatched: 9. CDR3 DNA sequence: TGTGCCAGCAGCACTGAGGCGACAGGGAACAATGAGCAGTTCTTC. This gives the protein CASSTEATGNNEQFF.

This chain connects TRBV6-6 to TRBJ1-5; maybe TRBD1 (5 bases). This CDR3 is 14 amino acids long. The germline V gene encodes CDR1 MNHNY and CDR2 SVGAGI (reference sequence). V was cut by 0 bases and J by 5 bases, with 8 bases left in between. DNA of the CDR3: TGTGCCAGCAGTTACTCTGACAGCTATCAGCCCCAGCATTTT. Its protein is CASSYSDSYQPQHF.

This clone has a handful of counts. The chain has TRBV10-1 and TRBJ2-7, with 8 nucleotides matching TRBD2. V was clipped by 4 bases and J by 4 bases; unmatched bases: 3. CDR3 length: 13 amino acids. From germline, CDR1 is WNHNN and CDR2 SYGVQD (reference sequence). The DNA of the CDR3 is TGCGCCAGCAGTGCCGGGACTAGTTACGAGCAGTACTTC. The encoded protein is CASSAGTSYEQYF.

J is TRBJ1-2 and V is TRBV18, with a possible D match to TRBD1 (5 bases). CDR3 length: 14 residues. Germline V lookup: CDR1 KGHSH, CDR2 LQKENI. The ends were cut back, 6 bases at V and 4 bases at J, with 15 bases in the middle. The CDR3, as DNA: TGTGCCAGCTCTCCCGGGGGTACAGTCTATGGCTACACCTTC. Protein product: CASSPGGTVYGYTF.